This entry concerns a single TCR beta chain. Antigen unknown. TCRdb ran MiXCR on the 5' RACE reads and lists one entry per CDR3 protein. This sample yields about 410,000 distinct CDR3 sequences, of which 23% are seen a single time; around 13% belongs to the top ten. The entry originates in a study of T-cell memory formation after mild COVID-19. Notes on the study in general: Day 15 to 85 contracting clones showed balanced CD4/CD8; day 15 to 37 expanders favored CD4+.

CDR1 and CDR2 (germline): LGHNA, YSLEER. After removal of 6 bases from V and 7 bases from J, the junction contained 12 bases not matched to a gene. The CDR3 is 15 residues long. Specimen: PBMCs or a T cell subset sorted from them (not recorded which). This TCR came from an adult woman who had mild COVID-19 (a few samples of this study predate the infection). Cell type and time point are not known. The V call is TRBV4-3, the J call TRBJ2-7, with 10 bases aligning to TRBD1. The CDR3 region has the DNA TGCGCCAGCAGTATTTCAGGGACAGGGGCGGAAGAGCAGTACTTC. Protein product: CASSISGTGAEEQYF.